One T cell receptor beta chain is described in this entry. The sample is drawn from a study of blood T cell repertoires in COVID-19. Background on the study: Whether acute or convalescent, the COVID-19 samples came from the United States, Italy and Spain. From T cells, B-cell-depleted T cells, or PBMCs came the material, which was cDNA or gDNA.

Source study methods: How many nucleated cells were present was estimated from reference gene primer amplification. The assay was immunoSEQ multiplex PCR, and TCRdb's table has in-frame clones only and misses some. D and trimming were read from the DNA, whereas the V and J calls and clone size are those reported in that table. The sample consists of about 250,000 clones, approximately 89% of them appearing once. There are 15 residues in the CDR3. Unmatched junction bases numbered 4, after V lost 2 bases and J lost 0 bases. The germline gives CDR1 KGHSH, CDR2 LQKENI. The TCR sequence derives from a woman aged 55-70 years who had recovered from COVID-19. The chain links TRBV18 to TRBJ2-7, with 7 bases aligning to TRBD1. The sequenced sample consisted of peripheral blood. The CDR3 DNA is TGTGCCAGCTCACCAGGGACAGCGTTCTCCTACGAGCAGTACTTC. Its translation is CASSPGTAFSYEQYF.